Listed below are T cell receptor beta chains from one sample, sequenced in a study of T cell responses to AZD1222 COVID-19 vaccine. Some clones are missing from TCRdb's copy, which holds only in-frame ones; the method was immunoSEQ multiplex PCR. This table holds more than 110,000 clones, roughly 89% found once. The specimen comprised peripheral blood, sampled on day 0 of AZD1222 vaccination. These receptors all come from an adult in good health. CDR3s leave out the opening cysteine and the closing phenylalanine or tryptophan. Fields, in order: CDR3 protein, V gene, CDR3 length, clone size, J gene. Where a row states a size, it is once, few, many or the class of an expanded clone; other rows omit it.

ASTTQGVGTEAF	TRBV6-1	12	.	TRBJ1-1
ATSEITGGKVYEQY	TRBV24-1	14	.	TRBJ2-7
ASSPQTGSYNEQF	TRBV18	13	.	TRBJ2-1
ASSFFGRQTYNEQF	TRBV7-2	14	.	TRBJ2-1
ASSPEGGWYNEQF	TRBV7-2	13	.	TRBJ2-1
ASSSYAGAGGREKLF	TRBV11-2	15	once	TRBJ1-4
ASSKLPGQGHEQY	TRBV2	13	.	TRBJ2-7
ASSPRSSYEQY	TRBV6-6	11	.	TRBJ2-7
ASIGTGRGGTEAF	TRBV25-1	13	.	TRBJ1-1
ASSPPGQAEAF	TRBV18	11	.	TRBJ1-1
ASSRTSTDTQY	TRBV27	11	.	TRBJ2-3
ASSLIMDNYGYT	TRBV5-4	12	.	TRBJ1-2
ASSFWQSTDTQY	TRBV5-6	12	.	TRBJ2-3
ASSHGQGVQPQH	TRBV28	12	few	TRBJ1-5
ASSPHTGTEETYEQY	TRBV5-6	15	.	TRBJ2-7
ASSFALGYYNSPLH	TRBV27	14	.	TRBJ1-6
ASSQGQGTTGELF	TRBV4-1	13	.	TRBJ2-2
ASGGTSSYEQY	TRBV19	11	.	TRBJ2-7
ASSHLLAGETQY	TRBV3-1/TRBV3-2	12	.	TRBJ2-5
ASSLLQGVREQY	TRBV7-2	12	.	TRBJ2-7
ASSSGNGLAGGVQETQY	TRBV5-1	17	.	TRBJ2-5
ASSFDRGSYNSPLH	TRBV7-2	14	.	TRBJ1-6
ASRSWTGDYGYT	TRBV5-1	12	.	TRBJ1-2
ASSWTGLSSGNTIY	TRBV5-1	14	.	TRBJ1-3
ASSLGGPSSYEQY	TRBV28	13	.	TRBJ2-7
ASGSRAETQY	TRBV5-5	10	.	TRBJ2-5
ASSLADGINNEKLF	TRBV5-1	14	.	TRBJ1-4
ASRQDRGNQPQH	TRBV5-1	12	.	TRBJ1-5
ASSLGPGSDTEAF	TRBV5-1	13	.	TRBJ1-1
ASSSEGNTEAF	TRBV7-2	11	.	TRBJ1-1
ARSTTGTGDQPQH	TRBV5-3	13	once	TRBJ1-5
ASSSTGTASYEQY	TRBV27	13	once	TRBJ2-7
ASSNVTSGVRETQY	TRBV4-1	14	.	TRBJ2-5